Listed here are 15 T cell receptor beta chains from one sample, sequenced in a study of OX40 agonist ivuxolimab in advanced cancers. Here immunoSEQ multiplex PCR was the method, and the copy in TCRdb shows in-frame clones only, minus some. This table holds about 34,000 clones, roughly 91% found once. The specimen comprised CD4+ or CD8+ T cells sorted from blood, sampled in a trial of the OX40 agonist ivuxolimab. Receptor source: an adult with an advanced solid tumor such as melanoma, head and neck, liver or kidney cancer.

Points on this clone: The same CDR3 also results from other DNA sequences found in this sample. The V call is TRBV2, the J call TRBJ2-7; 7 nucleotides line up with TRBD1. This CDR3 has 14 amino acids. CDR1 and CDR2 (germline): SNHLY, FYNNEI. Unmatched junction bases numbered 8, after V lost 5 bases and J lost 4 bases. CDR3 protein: CASSHGQVPYEQYF. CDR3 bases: TGTGCCAGCAGTCACGGACAGGTTCCTTACGAGCAGTACTTC.

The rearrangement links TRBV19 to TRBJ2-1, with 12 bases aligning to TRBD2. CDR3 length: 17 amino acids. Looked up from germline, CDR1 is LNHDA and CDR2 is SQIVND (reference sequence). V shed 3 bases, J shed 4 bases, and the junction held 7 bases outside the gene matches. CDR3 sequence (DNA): TGTGCCAGTAGTATCCTCGGACTAGCGGGGTTATACAATGAGCAGTTCTTC. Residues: CASSILGLAGLYNEQFF. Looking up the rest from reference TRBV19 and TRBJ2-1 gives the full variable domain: DGGITQSPKYLFRKEGQNVTLSCEQNLNHDAMYWYRQDPGQGLRLIYYSQIVNDFQKGDIAEGYSVSREKKESFPLTVTSAQKNPTAFYLCASSILGLAGLYNEQFFGPGTRLTVL.

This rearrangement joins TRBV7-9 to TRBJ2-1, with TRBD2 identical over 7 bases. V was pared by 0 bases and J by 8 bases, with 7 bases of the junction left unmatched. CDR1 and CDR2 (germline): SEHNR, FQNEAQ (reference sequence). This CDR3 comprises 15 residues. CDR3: CASSLAGGGFDEQFF. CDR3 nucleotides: TGTGCCAGCAGCTTAGCTGGGGGAGGGTTTGATGAGCAGTTCTTC.

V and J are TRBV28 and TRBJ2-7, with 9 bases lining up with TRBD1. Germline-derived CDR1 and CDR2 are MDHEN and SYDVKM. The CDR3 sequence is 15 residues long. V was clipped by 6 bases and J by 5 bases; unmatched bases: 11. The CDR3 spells CASSLAGTGNHEQYF. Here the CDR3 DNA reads TGTGCCAGCAGCTTAGCCGGGACAGGGAACCACGAGCAGTACTTC.

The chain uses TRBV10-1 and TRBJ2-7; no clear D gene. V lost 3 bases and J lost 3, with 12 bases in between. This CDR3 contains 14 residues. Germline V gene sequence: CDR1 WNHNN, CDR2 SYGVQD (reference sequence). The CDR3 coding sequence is TGCGCCAGCAGTGATGAGATACCCATCTACGAGCAGTACTTC. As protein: CASSDEIPIYEQYF.

The CDR3 sequence: CASSPPDRAGGYTF. CDR3 nucleotides: TGTGCCAGCAGTCCCCCGGACAGGGCAGGTGGCTACACCTTC. The genes are TRBV28 and TRBJ1-2; 8 positions match TRBD1. The CDR3 is made up of 14 amino acids. V trimming: 5 bases; J trimming: 7 bases; junction bases outside the gene matches: 9. Germline CDR1 reads MDHEN; CDR2 reads SYDVKM.

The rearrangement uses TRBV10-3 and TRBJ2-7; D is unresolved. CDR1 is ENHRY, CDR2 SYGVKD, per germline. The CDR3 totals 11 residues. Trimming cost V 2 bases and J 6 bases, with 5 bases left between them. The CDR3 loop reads CAISENREQYF. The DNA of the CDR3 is TGTGCCATCAGTGAGAACCGCGAGCAGTACTTC.

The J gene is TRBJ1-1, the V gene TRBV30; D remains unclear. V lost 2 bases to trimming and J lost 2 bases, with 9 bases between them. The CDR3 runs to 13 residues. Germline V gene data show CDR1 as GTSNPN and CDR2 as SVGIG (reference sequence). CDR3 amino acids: CAWSYWENTEAFF. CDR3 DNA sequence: TGTGCCTGGAGTTACTGGGAAAACACTGAAGCTTTCTTT.

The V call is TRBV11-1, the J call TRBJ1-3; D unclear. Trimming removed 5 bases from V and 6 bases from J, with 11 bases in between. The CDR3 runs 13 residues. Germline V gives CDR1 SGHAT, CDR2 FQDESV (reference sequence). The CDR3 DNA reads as TGTGCCAGCAGCGGAGACCAACTAAACACCATATATTTT. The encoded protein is CASSGDQLNTIYF.

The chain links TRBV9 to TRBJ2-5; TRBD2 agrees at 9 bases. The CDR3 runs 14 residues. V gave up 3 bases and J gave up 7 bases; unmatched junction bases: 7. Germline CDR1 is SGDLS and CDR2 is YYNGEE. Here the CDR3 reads CASSAPSGTGTQYF. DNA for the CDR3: TGTGCCAGCAGCGCCCCTAGCGGGACGGGGACCCAGTACTTC.

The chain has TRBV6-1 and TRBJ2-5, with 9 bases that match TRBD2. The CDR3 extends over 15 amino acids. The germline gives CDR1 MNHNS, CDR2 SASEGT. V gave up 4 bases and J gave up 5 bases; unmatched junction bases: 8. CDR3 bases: TGTGCCAGCAGTGGTCCGCGGGAGGGCCTTGAGACCCAGTACTTC. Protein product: CASSGPREGLETQYF.

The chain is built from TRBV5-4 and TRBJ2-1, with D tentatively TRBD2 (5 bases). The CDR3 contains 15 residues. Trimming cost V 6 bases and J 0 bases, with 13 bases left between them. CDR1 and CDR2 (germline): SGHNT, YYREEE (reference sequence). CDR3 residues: CASKTETNSYNEQFF. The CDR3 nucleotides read TGTGCCAGCAAGACGGAGACTAACTCCTACAATGAGCAGTTCTTC.

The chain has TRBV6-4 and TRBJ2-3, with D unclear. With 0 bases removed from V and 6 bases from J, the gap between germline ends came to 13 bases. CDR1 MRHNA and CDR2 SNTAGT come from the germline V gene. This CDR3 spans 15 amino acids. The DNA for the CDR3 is TGTGCCAGCAGTGACTCATGGGGTCGGACGGATACGCAGTATTTT. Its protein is CASSDSWGRTDTQYF.

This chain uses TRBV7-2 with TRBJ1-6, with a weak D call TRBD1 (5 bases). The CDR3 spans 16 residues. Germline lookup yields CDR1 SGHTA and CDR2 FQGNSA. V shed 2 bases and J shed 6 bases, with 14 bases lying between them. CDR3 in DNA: TGTGCCAGCAGCTTATATGGCCGACAGTTTAATTCACCCCTCCACTTT. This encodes CASSLYGRQFNSPLHF. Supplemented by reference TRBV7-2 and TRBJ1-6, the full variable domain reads GAGVSQSPSNKVTEKGKDVELRCDPISGHTALYWYRQSLGQGLEFLIYFQGNSAPDKSGLPSDRFSAERTGGSVSTLTIQRTQQEDSAVYLCASSLYGRQFNSPLHFGNGTRLTVT.

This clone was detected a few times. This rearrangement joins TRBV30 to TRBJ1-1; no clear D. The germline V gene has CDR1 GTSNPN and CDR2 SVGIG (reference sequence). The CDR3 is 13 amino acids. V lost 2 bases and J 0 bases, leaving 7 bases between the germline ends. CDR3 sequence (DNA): TGTGCCTGGAGTACAACAGTGAACACTGAAGCTTTCTTT. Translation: CAWSTTVNTEAFF.